This passage covers 19 T cell receptor beta chains from one sample sequenced in a study of neoadjuvant anti-PD-1 for oral cavity cancer. Sequencing used immunoSEQ multiplex PCR; TCRdb keeps in-frame clones, though not all of them. The sample carries under 9,500 clones, approximately 62% recorded once. Sequencing was performed on tumor tissue, taken before nivolumab (anti-PD-1) treatment. The receptors here all came from a person aged 35-79 years with oral cavity squamous cell carcinoma.

This clone was found a few times. The chain's CDR3 is CASSYDRAQPQHF. The CDR3, as DNA: TGTGCCAGCAGTTACGACAGGGCCCAGCCCCAGCATTTT. The rearrangement links TRBV6-5 to TRBJ1-5; 7 bases match TRBD1. There are 13 residues in the CDR3. Germline V lookup: CDR1 MNHEY, CDR2 SVGAGI. The ends lost 2 bases at V and 7 bases at J; junction bases unmatched: 2.

The table lists this clone with a count of one. The chain carries TRBV4-2 and TRBJ1-4; D unresolved. Germline lookup yields CDR1 LGHNA and CDR2 YNFKEQ. The V and J ends lost 0 bases and 5 bases respectively, with 10 bases between them. There are 15 residues in the CDR3. The CDR3 DNA reads as TGTGCCAGCAGCCAAGAATCGGGTCGGAATGAAAAACTGTTTTTT. This encodes CASSQESGRNEKLFF.

The chain links TRBV27 to TRBJ2-1, with 9 bases that match TRBD2. Germline V CDR1 and CDR2: MNHEY, SMNVEV (reference sequence). CDR3 length: 17 residues. J lost 7 bases, V lost 3 bases, and 13 bases had no gene match. CDR3 region: CASSFPPYSGRINEQFF. The CDR3 DNA is TGTGCCAGCAGTTTTCCGCCGTACAGCGGGAGGATTAATGAGCAGTTCTTC.

The chain has TRBV9 and TRBJ1-6; 8 nucleotides match TRBD1. With 0 bases clipped from V and 8 bases from J, the junction kept 7 bases outside the gene matches. Germline V gene lookup returns CDR1 SGDLS and CDR2 YYNGEE. The length of the CDR3 is 16 residues. The CDR3 sequence: CASSVAPDRADSPLHF. The CDR3 DNA is TGTGCCAGCAGCGTAGCCCCGGACAGGGCGGATTCACCCCTCCACTTT.

The chain joins TRBV19 to TRBJ2-7; the D gene is possibly TRBD1 (6 bases). CDR1 LNHDA and CDR2 SQIVND come from the germline V gene (reference sequence). This CDR3 region has 14 residues. V dropped 7 bases and J dropped 5 bases, with 18 bases sitting between them. This CDR3 reads CASTRGDRTHEQYF. In DNA form, the CDR3 reads TGTGCCAGTACCAGGGGAGACAGAACCCACGAGCAGTACTTC. Looking up the rest from reference TRBV19 and TRBJ2-7 gives the full variable domain: DGGITQSPKYLFRKEGQNVTLSCEQNLNHDAMYWYRQDPGQGLRLIYYSQIVNDFQKGDIAEGYSVSREKKESFPLTVTSAQKNPTAFYLCASTRGDRTHEQYFGPGTRLTVT.

The rearrangement joins TRBV7-9 to TRBJ1-1; D gene uncertain. This CDR3 is 12 amino acids long. V shed 1 base and J shed 10 bases, with 10 bases lying between them. The germline V gene encodes CDR1 SEHNR and CDR2 FQNEAQ (reference sequence). The CDR3 nucleotides are TGTGCCAGCAGCTTAGAGGTGGGCGCAGCTTTCTTT. Amino acids: CASSLEVGAAFF.

The chain links TRBV4-2 to TRBJ2-7; D possibly corresponds to TRBD2 (7 bases). Germline V lookup: CDR1 LGHNA, CDR2 YNFKEQ. This CDR3 is built from 16 residues. Trimming cost V 0 bases and J 7 bases, with 19 bases left between them. The CDR3 sequence is CASSQDRGEGREEQYF. DNA of the CDR3: TGTGCCAGCAGCCAAGATAGGGGGGAGGGACGCGAGGAGCAGTACTTC.

In this sample, this clone turned up a few times. V and J are TRBV25-1 and TRBJ2-7, with a possible D match to TRBD1 (5 bases). There are 11 residues in the CDR3. Trimming stripped 7 bases from V and 2 bases from J, with 6 bases between. The germline CDR1 and CDR2 sequences are MGHDK and SYGVNS. In DNA form, the CDR3 reads TGTGCCAGCAAAGGGGCCTACGAGCAGTACTTC. Protein: CASKGAYEQYF.

The chain has TRBV5-1 and TRBJ2-7; D gene uncertain. V was clipped by 1 base and J by 4 bases, with 12 bases between them. The germline V gene encodes CDR1 SGHRS and CDR2 YFSETQ. The CDR3 covers 14 residues. CDR3 amino acids: CASSLPSIPYEQYF. DNA of the CDR3: TGCGCCAGCAGCTTGCCCTCCATCCCATACGAGCAGTACTTC.

This clone was recorded once. This chain connects TRBV7-9 to TRBJ2-6; weak D call: TRBD2 (6 bases). Trimming took 5 bases from V and 0 from J, leaving 17 bases between them. The length of the CDR3 is 18 residues. Germline V gene lookup returns CDR1 SEHNR and CDR2 FQNEAQ (reference sequence). CDR3 region: CASSPFRGTVSGANVLTF. In nucleotides, the CDR3 is TGTGCCAGCAGCCCCTTTCGTGGGACTGTCTCTGGGGCCAACGTCCTGACTTTC.

The gene calls are TRBV30 and TRBJ1-1; 11 positions agree with TRBD1. From germline, CDR1 is GTSNPN and CDR2 SVGIG (reference sequence). V was pared by 7 bases and J by 1 base, with 11 bases of the junction left unmatched. The CDR3 runs to 16 residues. The CDR3 region is CASTGTGGRQNTEAFF. DNA of the CDR3: TGTGCCTCAACCGGGACAGGGGGACGGCAGAACACTGAAGCTTTCTTT.

This clone occurred a few times. CDR3 bases: TGTGCCAGCAGTCAAAAGGACAGCTATGGCTACACCTTC. Encoded protein: CASSQKDSYGYTF. The V gene is TRBV6-5, the J gene TRBJ1-2; D perhaps matches TRBD1 (6 bases). CDR3 size: 13 residues. CDR1 is MNHEY, CDR2 SVGAGI, per germline. V lost 5 bases to trimming and J lost 4 bases, with 11 bases between them.

This chain connects TRBV4-1 to TRBJ2-5; D unresolved. Deletions cut 1 base from V and 0 bases from J, with 12 bases between. The CDR3 has 16 residues. The germline CDR1 and CDR2 sequences are MGHRA and YSYEKL. Here the CDR3 reads CASSQGVGYNQETQYF. The CDR3 DNA reads as TGCGCCAGCAGCCAAGGGGTGGGCTACAACCAAGAGACCCAGTACTTC.

In this sample, this clone turned up a few times. J is TRBJ1-1 and V is TRBV7-2, with D tentatively TRBD1 (6 bases). CDR1 SGHTA and CDR2 FQGNSA come from the germline V gene. This CDR3 is 15 amino acids long. The germline V and J ends were trimmed by 4 bases and 0 bases, with 12 bases remaining between them. The CDR3 sequence is CASSSGQTLNTEAFF. For the CDR3, the DNA is TGTGCCAGCAGCTCTGGACAGACCTTGAACACTGAAGCTTTCTTT.

This clone turned up a few times. The J gene is TRBJ1-6, the V gene TRBV5-1, with TRBD1 as a possible D gene (5 bases). Trimming took 4 bases from V and 10 from J, leaving 12 bases between them. CDR1 is SGHRS and CDR2 is YFSETQ in the germline V gene. This CDR3 comprises 13 residues. The CDR3 loop is CASSVRDESPLHF. CDR3 nucleotides: TGCGCCAGCAGCGTCCGGGACGAATCACCCCTCCACTTT.

The chain joins TRBV10-1 to TRBJ1-6; D gene ambiguous. V gave up 4 bases and J gave up 9 bases, with 7 bases separating them. CDR1 WNHNN and CDR2 SYGVQD come from the germline V gene (reference sequence). The CDR3 contains 12 residues. CDR3 region: CASSVRRSPLHF. In DNA, the CDR3 is TGCGCCAGCAGTGTAAGGCGTTCACCCCTCCACTTT.

V gene TRBV4-1 combines with J gene TRBJ2-5, with TRBD1 identical over 8 bases. Losses at the gene ends were 4 bases for V and 4 bases for J; bases not matched to a gene: 14. The CDR3 consists of 17 residues. Germline CDR1 is MGHRA and CDR2 is YSYEKL. The CDR3 reads CASSPLVTGVGGETQYF. In DNA, the CDR3 is TGCGCCAGCAGCCCCCTGGTGACAGGGGTCGGGGGAGAGACCCAGTACTTC.

The chain has TRBV7-2 and TRBJ2-1; D may be TRBD2 (6 bases). V lost 3 bases and J 6 bases, leaving 12 bases between the germline ends. This CDR3 is 14 amino acids long. Looked up from germline, CDR1 is SGHTA and CDR2 is FQGNSA. CDR3 sequence reads: CASSLATSSNEQFF. Here the CDR3 DNA reads TGTGCCAGCAGCTTGGCGACTAGTAGCAATGAGCAGTTCTTC.

CDR3 region: CASSARLAGVANEKLFF. The CDR3 DNA follows: TGTGCCAGCAGCGCACGCTTAGCAGGGGTTGCTAATGAAAAACTGTTTTTT. The chain recombines TRBV21-1 with TRBJ1-4; TRBD1 is taken as the D call from the table, unchecked against the DNA. TRBV21-1 is assigned pseudogene status. This CDR3 contains 17 residues.